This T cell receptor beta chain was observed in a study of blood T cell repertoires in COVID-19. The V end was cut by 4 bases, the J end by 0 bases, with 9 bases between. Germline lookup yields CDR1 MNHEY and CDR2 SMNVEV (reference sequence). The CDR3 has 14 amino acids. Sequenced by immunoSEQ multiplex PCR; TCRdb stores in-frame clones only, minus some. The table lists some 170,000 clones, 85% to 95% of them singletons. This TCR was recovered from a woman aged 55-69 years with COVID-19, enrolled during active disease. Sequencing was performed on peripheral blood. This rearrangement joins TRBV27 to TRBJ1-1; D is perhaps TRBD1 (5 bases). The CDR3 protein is CASSSGGVNTEAFF. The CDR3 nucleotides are TGTGCCAGCAGTTCCGGGGGGGTGAACACTGAAGCTTTCTTT.